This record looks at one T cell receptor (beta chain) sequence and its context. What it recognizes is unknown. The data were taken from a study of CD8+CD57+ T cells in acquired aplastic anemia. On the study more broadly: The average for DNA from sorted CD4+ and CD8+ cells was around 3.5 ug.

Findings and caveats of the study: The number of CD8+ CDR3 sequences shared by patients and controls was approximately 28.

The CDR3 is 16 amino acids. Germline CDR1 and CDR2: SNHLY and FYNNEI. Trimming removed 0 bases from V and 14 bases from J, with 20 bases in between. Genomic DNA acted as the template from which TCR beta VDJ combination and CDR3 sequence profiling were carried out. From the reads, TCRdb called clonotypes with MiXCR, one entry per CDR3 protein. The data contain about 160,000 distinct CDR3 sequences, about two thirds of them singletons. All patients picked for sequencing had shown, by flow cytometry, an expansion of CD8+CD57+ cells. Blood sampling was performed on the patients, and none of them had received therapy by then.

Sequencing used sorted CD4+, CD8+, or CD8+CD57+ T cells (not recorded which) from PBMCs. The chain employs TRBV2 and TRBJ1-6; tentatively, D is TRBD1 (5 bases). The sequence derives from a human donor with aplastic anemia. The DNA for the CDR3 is TGTGCCAGCAGTGAAGCGGGGGTGGGGGGTGGAGGATCCCTCCACTTT. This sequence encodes CASSEAGVGGGGSLHF.